This T cell receptor (beta chain) was sequenced for a study of identical twins. Study-wide results and limits: The more abundant beta clonotypes in cord blood had fewer insertions, and memory repertoires did not show this.

The sample holds a few counts of this clonotype. Its antigen is as yet unknown. Each donor was a healthy Caucasian. Using its own MiXCR run on the 5' RACE reads, TCRdb lists one record per CDR3 protein. Seen here are 550,000 to 800,000 distinct CDR3 sequences, less than 9% observed once, and the top ten hold 1.6%. These data are also associated with another study on yellow fever vaccine responses in identical twins.

This receptor was obtained from a woman aged 18-29 years in good health. Material: PBMCs.

The chain's CDR3 is CASSEQAGFFSYNEQFF. CDR3 nucleotide sequence: TGTGCCAGCAGCGAACAAGCAGGGTTTTTCTCCTACAATGAGCAGTTCTTC. The chain has TRBV6-1 and TRBJ2-1, with D tentatively TRBD1 (5 bases). V lost 6 bases and J 0 bases, leaving 18 bases between the germline ends. The CDR3 has 17 residues. CDR1 and CDR2 (germline): MNHNS, SASEGT.